Listed below are T cell receptor beta chains from one sample, sequenced in a study of T cell responses to AZD1222 COVID-19 vaccine. The protocol was immunoSEQ multiplex PCR, while the TCRdb copy is restricted to in-frame clones and leaves out a portion. Among over 50,000 clones, roughly four fifths were seen once, and the ten largest hold 20% to 30%. Sequencing used peripheral blood, obtained 28 days after the second AZD1222 dose. The receptors come from an adult who received the AZD1222 COVID-19 vaccine. CDR3s include the opening cysteine and the closing phenylalanine or tryptophan. The D gene is left open where the match is weak. Rows may omit the clone size; those that give it use once, few, many or a size class.

clone size: .
D gene: .
V gene: TRBV6-1
CDR3 length: 14
J gene: TRBJ1-2
CDR3 DNA: TGTGCCAGCAGCCGGACAGCAGCTAACTATGGCTACACCTTC
CDR3 protein: CASSRTAANYGYTF

clone size: .
D gene: .
V gene: TRBV6-2/TRBV6-3
CDR3 length: 13
J gene: TRBJ1-2
CDR3 DNA: TGTGCCAGCAGTTATGGTCGTTTGCGGGGCTACACCTTC
CDR3 protein: CASSYGRLRGYTF

clone size: .
D gene: TRBD1
V gene: TRBV27
CDR3 length: 15
J gene: TRBJ2-2
CDR3 DNA: TGTGCCAGCAGCAGGGACAGGGGATCGGGCGGGGAGCTGTTTTTT
CDR3 protein: CASSRDRGSGGELFF

clone size: once
D gene: .
V gene: TRBV30
CDR3 length: 14
J gene: TRBJ1-5
CDR3 DNA: TGTGCCTGGAACGCAGGGTTGGGCAATCAGCCCCAGCATTTT
CDR3 protein: CAWNAGLGNQPQHF

clone size: .
D gene: .
V gene: TRBV11-2
CDR3 length: 15
J gene: TRBJ2-7
CDR3 DNA: TGTGCCAGCAGCTTAAGGCGGTTGGGGGCGGGAGAGCAGTACTTC
CDR3 protein: CASSLRRLGAGEQYF

clone size: .
D gene: TRBD2
V gene: TRBV29-1
CDR3 length: 14
J gene: TRBJ2-2
CDR3 DNA: TGCAGCGTCCCGCTAGCGGGAGTTTCCGGGGAGCTGTTTTTT
CDR3 protein: CSVPLAGVSGELFF

clone size: .
D gene: .
V gene: TRBV28
CDR3 length: 14
J gene: TRBJ1-5
CDR3 DNA: TGTGCCAGCAACTCAGGGTCGGTCGGTCAGCCCCAGCATTTT
CDR3 protein: CASNSGSVGQPQHF

clone size: .
D gene: TRBD2
V gene: TRBV7-3
CDR3 length: 16
J gene: TRBJ2-1
CDR3 DNA: TGTGCCAGCAGCTTAACAGCGGGAGGAACCTACAATGAGCAGTTCTTC
CDR3 protein: CASSLTAGGTYNEQFF

clone size: .
D gene: TRBD1
V gene: TRBV5-1
CDR3 length: 16
J gene: TRBJ1-2
CDR3 DNA: TGCGCCAGCAGCCAGACTGAGACAGGGGGCGTCTATGGCTACACCTTC
CDR3 protein: CASSQTETGGVYGYTF

clone size: .
D gene: TRBD2
V gene: TRBV19
CDR3 length: 17
J gene: TRBJ2-1
CDR3 DNA: TGTGCCAGTAGTATCAGGGGCGGTAGCGGGAGGTACAGTGAGCAGTTCTTC
CDR3 protein: CASSIRGGSGRYSEQFF

clone size: .
D gene: .
V gene: TRBV27
CDR3 length: 13
J gene: TRBJ1-6
CDR3 DNA: TGTGCCAGCAGTTTCCGTGTGGATTCACCCCTCCACTTT
CDR3 protein: CASSFRVDSPLHF

clone size: .
D gene: .
V gene: TRBV7-3
CDR3 length: 13
J gene: TRBJ1-5
CDR3 DNA: TGTGCCAGCAGCTACGGACTGGAGGAGCCCCAGCATTTT
CDR3 protein: CASSYGLEEPQHF

clone size: .
D gene: TRBD2
V gene: TRBV7-9
CDR3 length: 14
J gene: TRBJ2-5
CDR3 DNA: TGTGCCAGCAGCTTACTAGCGGGAGGCGAGACCCAGTACTTC
CDR3 protein: CASSLLAGGETQYF

clone size: .
D gene: .
V gene: TRBV9
CDR3 length: 14
J gene: TRBJ2-1
CDR3 DNA: TGTGCCAGCAGCGTAGGGAGTTCCTACAATGAGCAGTTCTTC
CDR3 protein: CASSVGSSYNEQFF

clone size: .
D gene: TRBD2
V gene: TRBV19
CDR3 length: 15
J gene: TRBJ2-7
CDR3 DNA: TGTGCCAGTAGTGTGGCGGGAGGTGTCTCCTACGAGCAGTACTTC
CDR3 protein: CASSVAGGVSYEQYF

clone size: .
D gene: .
V gene: TRBV28
CDR3 length: 15
J gene: TRBJ1-3
CDR3 DNA: TGTGCCAGCAGTTTGGGAGGGGGGTCTGGAAACACCATATATTTT
CDR3 protein: CASSLGGGSGNTIYF

clone size: .
D gene: .
V gene: TRBV3-1/TRBV3-2
CDR3 length: 15
J gene: TRBJ2-1
CDR3 DNA: TGTGCCAGCAGCCCAGGGGCCCTGACCTACAATGAGCAGTTCTTC
CDR3 protein: CASSPGALTYNEQFF

clone size: .
D gene: TRBD2
V gene: TRBV6-2/TRBV6-3
CDR3 length: 17
J gene: TRBJ2-5
CDR3 DNA: TGTGCCAGCAGTTACGGGGTGACTAGCGGGCTTCAAGAGACCCAGTACTTC
CDR3 protein: CASSYGVTSGLQETQYF

clone size: .
D gene: .
V gene: TRBV19
CDR3 length: 12
J gene: TRBJ2-1
CDR3 DNA: TGTGCCAGTAGTATAGTGGTTAATGAGCAGTTCTTC
CDR3 protein: CASSIVVNEQFF

clone size: .
D gene: .
V gene: TRBV6-5
CDR3 length: 15
J gene: TRBJ2-7
CDR3 DNA: TGTGCCAGCAGTTACGAGGGGACCGCGGCCTACGAGCAGTACTTC
CDR3 protein: CASSYEGTAAYEQYF

clone size: .
D gene: .
V gene: TRBV7-3
CDR3 length: 11
J gene: TRBJ2-1
CDR3 DNA: TGTGCCAGCAGCACGGGGAATGAGCAGTTCTTC
CDR3 protein: CASSTGNEQFF

clone size: .
D gene: TRBD1
V gene: TRBV4-1
CDR3 length: 13
J gene: TRBJ1-2
CDR3 DNA: TGCGCCAGCAGCCAGACAGGGGTCTATGGCTACACCTTC
CDR3 protein: CASSQTGVYGYTF

clone size: .
D gene: .
V gene: TRBV30
CDR3 length: 14
J gene: TRBJ2-6
CDR3 DNA: TGTGCCTGGAGTGCCTTCTCTGGGGCCAACGTCCTGACTTTC
CDR3 protein: CAWSAFSGANVLTF

clone size: .
D gene: .
V gene: TRBV19
CDR3 length: 15
J gene: TRBJ1-1
CDR3 DNA: TGTGCCAGTAGTTCTCCCCCGAGAGGGAACACTGAAGCTTTCTTT
CDR3 protein: CASSSPPRGNTEAFF

clone size: .
D gene: .
V gene: TRBV28
CDR3 length: 14
J gene: TRBJ1-1
CDR3 DNA: TGTGCCAGCAGCTTGTCCGGGGGCTCAACTGAAGCTTTCTTT
CDR3 protein: CASSLSGGSTEAFF

clone size: .
D gene: TRBD1
V gene: TRBV2
CDR3 length: 14
J gene: TRBJ2-2
CDR3 DNA: TGTGCCAGCAGCACCACAGGGGGCGCAGAGGGCATGTTTTTT
CDR3 protein: CASSTTGGAEGMFF

clone size: .
D gene: .
V gene: TRBV28
CDR3 length: 15
J gene: TRBJ1-5
CDR3 DNA: TGTGCCAGCCGCGGACCACAGGGTGCGGGGCAGCCCCAGCATTTT
CDR3 protein: CASRGPQGAGQPQHF

clone size: .
D gene: TRBD1
V gene: TRBV7-8
CDR3 length: 16
J gene: TRBJ2-3
CDR3 DNA: TGTGCCAGCGAGGCACGACAGGGCCATAGCACAGATACGCAGTATTTT
CDR3 protein: CASEARQGHSTDTQYF

clone size: .
D gene: .
V gene: TRBV6-5
CDR3 length: 14
J gene: TRBJ1-5
CDR3 DNA: TGTGCCAGCAGGATCACAGGGCACGGTCAGCCCCAGCATTTT
CDR3 protein: CASRITGHGQPQHF

clone size: .
D gene: .
V gene: TRBV18
CDR3 length: 12
J gene: TRBJ2-2
CDR3 DNA: TGTGCCAGCTCACCACCGCCAGGGGAGCTGTTTTTT
CDR3 protein: CASSPPPGELFF

clone size: .
D gene: .
V gene: TRBV25-1
CDR3 length: 14
J gene: TRBJ2-5
CDR3 DNA: TGTGCCAGCAGTGAATATTTGGGCCAAGAGACCCAGTACTTC
CDR3 protein: CASSEYLGQETQYF

clone size: .
D gene: .
V gene: TRBV5-1
CDR3 length: 16
J gene: TRBJ1-1
CDR3 DNA: TGCGCCAGCAGCTTGGTTGGGGGGCGTAGGAACACTGAAGCTTTCTTT
CDR3 protein: CASSLVGGRRNTEAFF

clone size: .
D gene: .
V gene: TRBV3-1/TRBV3-2
CDR3 length: 13
J gene: TRBJ2-3
CDR3 DNA: TGTGCCAGCAGTACACCAGTCACAGATACGCAGTATTTT
CDR3 protein: CASSTPVTDTQYF

clone size: .
D gene: .
V gene: TRBV6-5
CDR3 length: 14
J gene: TRBJ1-1
CDR3 DNA: TGTGCCAGCAGTTACTCTCAGGTGAACACTGAAGCTTTCTTT
CDR3 protein: CASSYSQVNTEAFF

clone size: .
D gene: .
V gene: TRBV7-3
CDR3 length: 13
J gene: TRBJ2-7
CDR3 DNA: TGTGCCAGCAGCCGGGGACCAGCCTACGAGCAGTACTTC
CDR3 protein: CASSRGPAYEQYF

clone size: .
D gene: TRBD2
V gene: TRBV27
CDR3 length: 16
J gene: TRBJ2-5
CDR3 DNA: TGTGCCAGCTCTGACTGGCGGGAGGGTACCCAAGAGACCCAGTACTTC
CDR3 protein: CASSDWREGTQETQYF